Below are 18 T cell receptor beta chains sequenced from a single sample in a study of blood T cell repertoires in COVID-19. Measured with immunoSEQ multiplex PCR; TCRdb has only the in-frame clones, and not every one. The repertoire consists of 35,000 to 50,000 clones, with more than 80% occurring once and the leading ten covering about 4.1%. Sequencing was carried out using peripheral blood. The receptors stem from a man aged 55 to 70 with acute or convalescent COVID-19.

The DNA of the CDR3 is TGTGCCAGCAGTTTGGCAGGCGTAAATTCACCCCTCCACTTT. As protein: CASSLAGVNSPLHF. This rearrangement joins TRBV6-2 or TRBV6-3 to TRBJ1-6, with D unresolved. CDR3 length: 14 amino acids. The V gene lost 4 bases and the J gene lost 7 bases, with 11 bases spanning the gap. CDR1 and CDR2 from the germline V gene are MNHEY and SVGEGT.

This clone was detected only once. This chain links TRBV2 with TRBJ2-2; possible D gene TRBD2, 5 bases. Germline V gives CDR1 SNHLY, CDR2 FYNNEI. This CDR3 contains 13 residues. V lost 6 bases, J lost 5 bases, and 10 bases lay in between. The CDR3: CASRPRETGELFF. CDR3 DNA: TGTGCCAGCAGGCCGAGGGAGACCGGGGAGCTGTTTTTT.

The rearrangement joins TRBV4-1 to TRBJ2-3; the match to TRBD1 covers 9 bases. V lost 4 bases and J lost 4; bases outside the gene matches: 9. The CDR3 length is 16 residues. The germline gives CDR1 MGHRA, CDR2 YSYEKL. The CDR3 DNA reads as TGCGCCAGCAGCCCCGGGACAGGGCCTTGGGCAGATACGCAGTATTTT. It encodes CASSPGTGPWADTQYF.

Only a few counts were recorded for this clone. The chain couples TRBV10-3 to TRBJ2-6; 9 nucleotides match TRBD1. Germline V gives CDR1 ENHRY, CDR2 SYGVKD. The ends lost 4 bases at V and 4 bases at J; junction bases unmatched: 5. The CDR3 sequence is 16 residues long. The CDR3 coding sequence is TGTGCCATCAGTGGGATACAGGGGGCCGGGGCCAACGTCCTGACTTTC. This encodes CAISGIQGAGANVLTF.

V and J are TRBV6-4 and TRBJ1-2; D gene ambiguous. V was shortened by 2 bases and J by 0 bases, with 4 bases between the two germline ends. The CDR3 contains 13 residues. Germline V gene lookup returns CDR1 MRHNA and CDR2 SNTAGT. This CDR3 is CASSDGPNYGYTF. The DNA for the CDR3 is TGTGCCAGCAGTGACGGGCCTAACTATGGCTACACCTTC.

The chain links TRBV7-9 to TRBJ2-3; 8 bases match TRBD2. CDR3 size: 15 residues. The germline V gene encodes CDR1 SEHNR and CDR2 FQNEAQ (reference sequence). Trimming cost V 6 bases and J 1 base; bases outside gene matches: 6. The CDR3 here is CASRTSGGGTDTQYF. The CDR3 coding sequence is TGTGCCAGCAGAACCTCGGGGGGGGGCACAGATACGCAGTATTTT.

V gene TRBV19 combines with J gene TRBJ2-7; D gene uncertain. This CDR3 spans 14 amino acids. From germline, CDR1 is LNHDA and CDR2 SQIVND (reference sequence). The V end was cut by 5 bases, the J end by 2 bases, with 13 bases between. DNA for the CDR3: TGTGCCAGTAGTGTACTATATCCAACCTACGAGCAGTACTTC. Amino acids: CASSVLYPTYEQYF.

This sequence joins TRBV5-1 and TRBJ2-1, with 7 bases fitting TRBD2. V was pared by 2 bases and J by 3 bases, with 11 bases of the junction left unmatched. Per the germline V gene, CDR1 is SGHRS and CDR2 is YFSETQ. CDR3 length: 17 amino acids. The CDR3 DNA is TGCGCCAGCAGCTTCAGCGGGGTAGAGCACTACTACAATGAGCAGTTCTTC. As protein: CASSFSGVEHYYNEQFF.

The chain joins TRBV18 to TRBJ2-5, with D perhaps matching TRBD1 (5 bases). The V gene's germline CDR1 is KGHSH and CDR2 LQKENI. V shed 4 bases and J shed 5 bases, with 17 bases lying between them. CDR3 length: 15 residues. The CDR3 DNA sequence: TGTGCCAGCTCACGCGCGACACTCCCAGGGGAGACCCAGTACTTC. It is translated as CASSRATLPGETQYF.

V gene TRBV7-2 combines with J gene TRBJ1-5; 7 nucleotides line up with TRBD1. The germline V gene encodes CDR1 SGHTA and CDR2 FQGNSA. The CDR3 is made up of 15 amino acids. V shed 3 bases and J 6 bases; nucleotides not matched to a gene: 8. The DNA of the CDR3 is TGTGCCAGCAGCTTCGGACAGGACGGGGGTCAGCCCCAGCATTTT. Its protein product is CASSFGQDGGQPQHF. The full variable domain, in which reference TRBV7-2 and TRBJ1-5 provide the parts outside the CDR3, is GAGVSQSPSNKVTEKGKDVELRCDPISGHTALYWYRQSLGQGLEFLIYFQGNSAPDKSGLPSDRFSAERTGGSVSTLTIQRTQQEDSAVYLCASSFGQDGGQPQHFGDGTRLSIL.

The chain is built from TRBV6-6 and TRBJ1-4, with a possible D match to TRBD1 (5 bases). Germline CDR1 is MNHNY and CDR2 is SVGAGI (reference sequence). The CDR3 totals 16 residues. Trimming took 2 bases from V and 4 from J, leaving 14 bases between them. The CDR3 nucleotides read TGTGCCAGCAGTTACGGTCTAACAGGCCTTAATGAAAAACTGTTTTTT. Translated, it gives CASSYGLTGLNEKLFF.

V and J are TRBV5-1 and TRBJ2-3; TRBD2 agrees at 7 bases. The ends lost 1 base at V and 3 bases at J; junction bases unmatched: 5. CDR1 and CDR2 (germline): SGHRS, YFSETQ. CDR3 size: 15 residues. The CDR3 DNA reads as TGCGCCAGCAGCTTGTCGGGGGGTTGGACAGATACGCAGTATTTT. Translated, it gives CASSLSGGWTDTQYF. Using reference TRBV5-1 and TRBJ2-3 for the parts outside the CDR3, the full variable domain is KAGVTQTPRYLIKTRGQQVTLSCSPISGHRSVSWYQQTPGQGLQFLFEYFSETQRNKGNFPGRFSGRQFSNSRSEMNVSTLELGDSALYLCASSLSGGWTDTQYFGPGTRLTVL.

The V call is TRBV7-2, the J call TRBJ2-1; 9 bases map to TRBD2. From germline, CDR1 is SGHTA and CDR2 FQGNSA. Trimming at V came to 2 bases and at J to 0 bases, leaving 11 bases not matched to a gene. The CDR3 loop spans 19 amino acids. CDR3 DNA: TGTGCCAGCAGCTTAACTGGCGGGGGGGCGCTGAGCTCCTACAATGAGCAGTTCTTC. As protein: CASSLTGGGALSSYNEQFF.

The chain joins TRBV6-6 to TRBJ2-3, with no clear D. The CDR3 totals 14 residues. V was pared by 5 bases and J by 3 bases, with 12 bases between. The germline V gene has CDR1 MNHNY and CDR2 SVGAGI (reference sequence). CDR3 in amino acids: CASSDTAGTDTQYF. Written as DNA, the CDR3 is TGTGCCAGCAGTGATACGGCAGGTACAGATACGCAGTATTTT.

The rearrangement uses TRBV28 and TRBJ1-4; D may be TRBD1 (6 bases). Germline loops: CDR1 MDHEN, CDR2 SYDVKM. V lost 6 bases and J 0 bases, leaving 17 bases between the germline ends. The CDR3 is 17 residues long. CDR3: CASSSPGQIPTNEKLFF. In DNA form, the CDR3 reads TGTGCCAGCAGCAGCCCGGGACAAATTCCAACTAATGAAAAACTGTTTTTT.

The V and J genes are TRBV11-2 and TRBJ2-1; 10 nucleotides agree with TRBD2. Germline CDR1 and CDR2: SGHAT and FQNNGV. This CDR3 spans 15 amino acids. J gave up 0 bases and V 6 bases, and 2 bases lay outside the gene matches. CDR3 region: CASRRLAGSYNEQFF. The CDR3 DNA follows: TGTGCCAGCAGACGACTAGCGGGCTCCTACAATGAGCAGTTCTTC.

This chain connects TRBV7-2 to TRBJ1-4; 9 nucleotides agree with TRBD1. The V and J ends lost 2 bases and 0 bases, in that order; junction bases with no gene match: 10. The CDR3 contains 19 residues. CDR1 and CDR2 (germline): SGHTA, FQGNSA. The CDR3 sequence is CASSLRTGEKSTTNEKLFF. CDR3 sequence (DNA): TGTGCCAGCAGCTTACGGACAGGGGAAAAATCTACAACTAATGAAAAACTGTTTTTT.

The chain links TRBV30 to TRBJ1-5; D remains ambiguous. Germline assignment: CDR1 GTSNPN and CDR2 SVGIG (reference sequence). Trimming cost V 4 bases and J 2 bases, with 9 bases left between them. The CDR3 has 13 residues. The chain's CDR3 is CAWTPGGNQPQHF. The DNA for the CDR3 is TGTGCCTGGACCCCGGGAGGCAATCAGCCCCAGCATTTT.